This note documents a single T cell receptor (beta chain) sequence. Its specificity is unknown. This entry comes from a study of response to subunit inactivated influenza vaccine. General study points: Few new T cells, the authors suggested, are recruited by each seasonal influenza vaccination.

V shed 2 bases, J shed 9 bases, and the junction held 14 bases outside the gene matches. Germline CDR1 is MNHEY and CDR2 is SMNVEV (reference sequence). This CDR3 is 17 amino acids long. TCRdb ran MiXCR on the RT-PCR reads and lists one entry per CDR3 protein. This table has just under 250,000 distinct CDR3 sequences, 10% to 15% appearing once. The material was non-naive T cells sorted from PBMCs, obtained around 15 days before vaccination. This TCR was recovered from a man between 45 and 60 years old who received an inactivated influenza vaccine. The gene calls are TRBV27 and TRBJ2-4, with 9 bases matching TRBD1. The CDR3 DNA is TGTGCCAGCAGTTTACAACCGCCACAGGGGGCGTCGGGCATTCAGTACTTC. Translation gives CASSLQPPQGASGIQYF.